The entry that follows covers one T cell receptor (beta chain) sequence. Its antigen is unidentified. The sample originates from a study of vaccination effects on CD4 cells after COVID-19. V lost 0 bases and J 5 bases, leaving 16 bases between the germline ends. The V gene's germline CDR1 is SGHAT and CDR2 FQNNGV. The CDR3 covers 16 residues. Culture proceeded for 9 to 11 days, and CD4+ T cells were then isolated. Measured with immunoSEQ multiplex PCR; TCRdb has only the in-frame clones, and not every one. This sample carries about 39,000 clones, 82% of them seen once, and the ten largest clones take roughly 3%.

The chain joins TRBV11-2 to TRBJ2-5; D may be TRBD2 (5 bases). This TCR derives from a human donor who received a COVID-19 vaccine. Sequences were derived from CD4+ T cells from PBMCs cultured without peptide, sampled before COVID-19 vaccination. The CDR3 DNA reads as TGTGCCAGCAGCTTAGATCGGGGTCGGTCTGGGGAGACCCAGTACTTC. Its translation: CASSLDRGRSGETQYF. The full variable domain, with the rest looked up from reference TRBV11-2 and TRBJ2-5, is EAGVAQSPRYKIIEKRQSVAFWCNPISGHATLYWYQQILGQGPKLLIQFQNNGVVDDSQLPKDRFSAERLKGVDSTLKIQPAKLEDSAVYLCASSLDRGRSGETQYFGPGTRLLVL.